This TCR beta chain comes out of a study of blood T cells in healthy people across ages. Study as a whole: T cells yielded about one barcoded beta molecule per two cells through template switching. Study-level results: Estimated diversity that came from one million T cells was considered an underestimate. Older age went with lower TCR beta diversity per million T cells, in a roughly linear way. Strong correlation existed between TCR beta diversity and naive T cell percentage.

Losses at the gene ends were 3 bases for V and 6 bases for J; bases not matched to a gene: 3. Germline V lookup: CDR1 DFQATT, CDR2 SNEGSKA (reference sequence). The CDR3 covers 12 residues. With respect to this clonotype: The target antigen is unknown.

Sample-barcoded 5' priming and a J-beta primer mix drove a second PCR of roughly 6 to 12 cycles. A single record per CDR3 protein comes from TCRdb applying MiXCR to the 5' RACE reads. The profile shows some 1.4 million distinct CDR3 sequences, 42% of them singletons. V gene TRBV20-1 combines with J gene TRBJ2-3; 7 bases map to TRBD1. The specimen sequenced was blood. This receptor was obtained from a woman under 30 in good health. The CDR3 region is CSASTGADTQYF. CDR3 bases: TGCAGTGCTAGCACAGGGGCCGATACGCAGTATTTT.